Listed below are T cell receptor beta chains from one sample, sequenced in a study of blood T cells in healthy people across ages. TCRdb reanalysed the 5' RACE reads using MiXCR and keeps one entry per CDR3 protein. The sample lists about a million distinct CDR3 sequences, under 40% occurring once. Specimen: blood. These receptors came from a man younger than 35 in good health. Each CDR3 is given without its conserved first and last residue. Where a row states a size, it is once, few, many or the class of an expanded clone; other rows omit it.

CDR3 protein: ASSYERQGGSEQY; clone size: -; J gene: -; CDR3 length: 13; V gene: TRBV6-5
CDR3 protein: ASSQSSNGQF; clone size: many; J gene: TRBJ2-1; CDR3 length: 10; V gene: TRBV4-1
CDR3 protein: ASSLTSVSSYEQY; clone size: -; J gene: TRBJ2-7; CDR3 length: 13; V gene: TRBV11-1
CDR3 protein: SANQDSPPQH; clone size: once; J gene: TRBJ1-5; CDR3 length: 10; V gene: TRBV20-1
CDR3 protein: ANSLDGQGHNEQF; clone size: -; J gene: TRBJ2-1; CDR3 length: 13; V gene: TRBV5-1
CDR3 protein: ASSLAAGFYEQY; clone size: few; J gene: TRBJ2-7; CDR3 length: 12; V gene: TRBV7-2
CDR3 protein: ASSVARGKGADTQY; clone size: few; J gene: TRBJ2-3; CDR3 length: 14; V gene: TRBV9
CDR3 protein: ASSPPRNGYT; clone size: -; J gene: TRBJ1-2; CDR3 length: 10; V gene: TRBV7-9
CDR3 protein: ASSAVGGGADEKLF; clone size: few; J gene: TRBJ1-4; CDR3 length: 14; V gene: TRBV11-1
CDR3 protein: ASSLGQGQGNTEAF; clone size: -; J gene: TRBJ1-1; CDR3 length: 14; V gene: TRBV5-5
CDR3 protein: SAWTSGAPYNEQY; clone size: -; J gene: TRBJ2-7; CDR3 length: 13; V gene: TRBV20-1
CDR3 protein: SARGRAGYGYT; clone size: many; J gene: TRBJ1-2; CDR3 length: 11; V gene: TRBV20-1
CDR3 protein: ASSGAAGQVTGELF; clone size: -; J gene: TRBJ2-2; CDR3 length: 14; V gene: TRBV5-6
CDR3 protein: SVEDFFGYGYT; clone size: few; J gene: TRBJ1-2; CDR3 length: 11; V gene: TRBV29-1
CDR3 protein: ASSQDDLDASYNEQF; clone size: -; J gene: TRBJ2-1; CDR3 length: 15; V gene: TRBV3-1
CDR3 protein: ASSQQQGAVDEQY; clone size: -; J gene: TRBJ2-7; CDR3 length: 13; V gene: TRBV4-2
CDR3 protein: ASSVDGEGNQPQH; clone size: few; J gene: TRBJ1-5; CDR3 length: 13; V gene: TRBV9
CDR3 protein: ASSRGRADTEAF; clone size: -; J gene: TRBJ1-1; CDR3 length: 12; V gene: TRBV5-1
CDR3 protein: ASSRGAGRSEAF; clone size: -; J gene: TRBJ1-1; CDR3 length: 12; V gene: TRBV5-6
CDR3 protein: ASSLGPGFNQPQH; clone size: -; J gene: TRBJ1-5; CDR3 length: 13; V gene: TRBV12-3/TRBV12-4